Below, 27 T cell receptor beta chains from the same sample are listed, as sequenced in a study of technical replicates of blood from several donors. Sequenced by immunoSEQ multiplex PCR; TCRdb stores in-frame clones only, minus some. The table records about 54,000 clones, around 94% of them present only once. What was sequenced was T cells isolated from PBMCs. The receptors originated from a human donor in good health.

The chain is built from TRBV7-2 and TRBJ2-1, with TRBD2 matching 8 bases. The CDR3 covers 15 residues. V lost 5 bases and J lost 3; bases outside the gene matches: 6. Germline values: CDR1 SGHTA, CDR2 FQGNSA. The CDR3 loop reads CASSRQAGDYNEQFF. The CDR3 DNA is TGTGCCAGCAGCCGACAAGCGGGAGACTACAATGAGCAGTTCTTC.

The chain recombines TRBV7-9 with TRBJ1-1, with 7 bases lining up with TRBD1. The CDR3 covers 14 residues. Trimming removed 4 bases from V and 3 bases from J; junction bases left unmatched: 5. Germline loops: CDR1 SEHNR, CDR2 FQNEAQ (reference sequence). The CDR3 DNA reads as TGTGCCAGCAGCTCGACAGGGATTTACACTGAAGCTTTCTTT. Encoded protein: CASSSTGIYTEAFF.

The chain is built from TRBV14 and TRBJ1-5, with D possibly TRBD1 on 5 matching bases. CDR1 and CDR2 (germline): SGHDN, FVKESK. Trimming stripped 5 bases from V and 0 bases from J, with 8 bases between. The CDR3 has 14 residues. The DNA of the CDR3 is TGTGCCAGCAGCGCACAGGATAGCAATCAGCCCCAGCATTTT. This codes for CASSAQDSNQPQHF.

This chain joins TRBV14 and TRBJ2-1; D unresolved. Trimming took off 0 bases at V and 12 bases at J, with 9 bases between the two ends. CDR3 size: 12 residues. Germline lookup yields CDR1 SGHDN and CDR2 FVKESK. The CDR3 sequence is CASSQDILRQFF. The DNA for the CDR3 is TGTGCCAGCAGCCAAGACATTCTTAGGCAGTTCTTC.

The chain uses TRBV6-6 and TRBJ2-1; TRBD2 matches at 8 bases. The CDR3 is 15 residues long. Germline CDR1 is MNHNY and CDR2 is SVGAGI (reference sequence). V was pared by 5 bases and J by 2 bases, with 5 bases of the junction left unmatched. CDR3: CASSASGGPYNEQFF. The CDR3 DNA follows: TGTGCCAGCAGTGCCAGCGGGGGCCCCTACAATGAGCAGTTCTTC.

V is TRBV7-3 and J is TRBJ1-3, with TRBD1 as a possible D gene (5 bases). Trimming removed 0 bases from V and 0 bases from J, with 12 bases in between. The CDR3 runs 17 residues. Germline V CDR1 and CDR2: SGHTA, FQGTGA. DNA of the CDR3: TGTGCCAGCAGCTTAACTAGCGGGACGACCTCTGGAAACACCATATATTTT. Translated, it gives CASSLTSGTTSGNTIYF.

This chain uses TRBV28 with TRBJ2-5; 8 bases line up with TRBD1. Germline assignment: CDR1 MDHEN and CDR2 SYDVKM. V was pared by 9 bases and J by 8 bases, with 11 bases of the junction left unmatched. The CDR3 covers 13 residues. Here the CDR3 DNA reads TGTGCCAGTGGGACAGGCACAAGAGGAACCCAGTACTTC. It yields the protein CASGTGTRGTQYF.

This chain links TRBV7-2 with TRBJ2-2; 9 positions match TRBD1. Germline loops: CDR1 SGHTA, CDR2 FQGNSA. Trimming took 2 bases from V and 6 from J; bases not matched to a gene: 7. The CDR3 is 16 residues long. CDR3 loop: CASSLRGTGHPGELFF. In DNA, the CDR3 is TGTGCCAGCAGCTTAAGGGGGACAGGGCACCCCGGGGAGCTGTTTTTT.

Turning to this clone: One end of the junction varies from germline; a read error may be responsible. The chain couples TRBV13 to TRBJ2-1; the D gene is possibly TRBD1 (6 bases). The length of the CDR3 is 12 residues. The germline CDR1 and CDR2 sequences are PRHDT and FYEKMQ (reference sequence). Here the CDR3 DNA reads TGTGCCAGCAGCAGACAGGAGCCCGAGCTGTTCTTC. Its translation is CASSRQEPELFF.

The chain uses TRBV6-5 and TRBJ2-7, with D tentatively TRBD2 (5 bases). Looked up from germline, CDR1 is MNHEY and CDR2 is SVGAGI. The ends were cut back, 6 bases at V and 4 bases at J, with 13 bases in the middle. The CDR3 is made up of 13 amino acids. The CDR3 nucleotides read TGTGCCAGCAGGCCCCTTACGGGGTACGAGCAGTACTTC. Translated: CASRPLTGYEQYF.

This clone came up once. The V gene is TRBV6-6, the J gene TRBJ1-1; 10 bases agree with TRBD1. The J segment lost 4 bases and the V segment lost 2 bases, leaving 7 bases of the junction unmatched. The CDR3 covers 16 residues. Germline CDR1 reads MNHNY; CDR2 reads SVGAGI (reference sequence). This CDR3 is CASSYHGQGVGTEAFF. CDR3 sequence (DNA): TGTGCCAGCAGTTACCATGGACAGGGGGTGGGCACTGAAGCTTTCTTT.

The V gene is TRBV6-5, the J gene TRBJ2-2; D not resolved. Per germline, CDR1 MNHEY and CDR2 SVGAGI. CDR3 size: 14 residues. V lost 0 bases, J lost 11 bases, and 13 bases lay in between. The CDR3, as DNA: TGTGCCAGCAGTTACTCGATTGCAGGTGGCGAGCTGTTTTTT. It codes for CASSYSIAGGELFF.

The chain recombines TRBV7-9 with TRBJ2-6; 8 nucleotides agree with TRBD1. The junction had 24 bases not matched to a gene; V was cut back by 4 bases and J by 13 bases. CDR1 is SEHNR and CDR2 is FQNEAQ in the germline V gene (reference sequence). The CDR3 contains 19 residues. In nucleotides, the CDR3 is TGTGCCAGCAGCTCCCGACGCGTATCTGGGACAGGCGAGTATGGGGTCCTGACTTTC. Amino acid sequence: CASSSRRVSGTGEYGVLTF.

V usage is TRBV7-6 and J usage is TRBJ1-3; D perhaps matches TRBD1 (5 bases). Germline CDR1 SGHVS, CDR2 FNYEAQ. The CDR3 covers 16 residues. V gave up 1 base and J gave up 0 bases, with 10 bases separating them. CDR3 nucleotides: TGTGCCAGCAGCTTAGAGGCAGGGAACTCTGGAAACACCATATATTTT. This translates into CASSLEAGNSGNTIYF. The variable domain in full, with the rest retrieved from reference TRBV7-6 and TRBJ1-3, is GAGVSQSPRYKVTKRGQDVALRCDPISGHVSLYWYRQALGQGPEFLTYFNYEAQQDKSGLPNDRFSAERPEGSISTLTIQRTEQRDSAMYRCASSLEAGNSGNTIYFGEGSWLTVV.

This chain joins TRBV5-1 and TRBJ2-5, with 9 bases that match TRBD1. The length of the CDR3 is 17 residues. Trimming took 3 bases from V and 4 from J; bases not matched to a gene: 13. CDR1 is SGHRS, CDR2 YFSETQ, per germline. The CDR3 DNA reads TGCGCCAGCAGCTCCTACGGATGGGACAGGGAGGGAGAGACCCAGTACTTC. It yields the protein CASSSYGWDREGETQYF.

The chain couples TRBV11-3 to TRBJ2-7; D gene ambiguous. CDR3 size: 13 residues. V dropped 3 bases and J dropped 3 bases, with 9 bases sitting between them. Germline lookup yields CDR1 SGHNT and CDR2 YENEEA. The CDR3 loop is CASSFGLFYEQYF. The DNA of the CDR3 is TGTGCCAGCAGCTTCGGGTTATTCTACGAGCAGTACTTC.

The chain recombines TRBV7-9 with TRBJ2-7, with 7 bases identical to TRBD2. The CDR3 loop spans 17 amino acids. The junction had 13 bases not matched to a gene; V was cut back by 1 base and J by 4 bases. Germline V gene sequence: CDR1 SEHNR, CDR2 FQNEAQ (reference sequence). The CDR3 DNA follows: TGTGCCAGCAGCTTAGACGGGTGGGCTAGCGGAAGTTACGAGCAGTACTTC. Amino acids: CASSLDGWASGSYEQYF.

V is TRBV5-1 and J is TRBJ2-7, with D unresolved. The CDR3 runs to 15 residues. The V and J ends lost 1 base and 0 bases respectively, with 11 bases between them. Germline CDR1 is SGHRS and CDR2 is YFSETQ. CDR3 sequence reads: CASSLNIASSYEQYF. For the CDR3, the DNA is TGCGCCAGCAGCTTGAATATCGCCAGCTCCTACGAGCAGTACTTC.

CDR3 sequence (DNA): TGTGCCGTCAGGGACAGCCTCTCTGGAAACACCATATATTTT. Its translation is CAVRDSLSGNTIYF. The chain is built from TRBV6-5 and TRBJ1-3; 7 bases agree with TRBD1. The V and J ends lost 11 bases and 0 bases, in that order; junction bases with no gene match: 7. Germline-derived CDR1 and CDR2 are MNHEY and SVGAGI. CDR3 length: 14 residues.

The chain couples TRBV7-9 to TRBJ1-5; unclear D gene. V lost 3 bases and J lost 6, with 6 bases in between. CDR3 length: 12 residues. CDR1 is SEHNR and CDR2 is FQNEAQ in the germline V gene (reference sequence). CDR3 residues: CASSFESQPQHF. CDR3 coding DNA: TGTGCCAGCAGCTTTGAGAGTCAGCCCCAGCATTTT.

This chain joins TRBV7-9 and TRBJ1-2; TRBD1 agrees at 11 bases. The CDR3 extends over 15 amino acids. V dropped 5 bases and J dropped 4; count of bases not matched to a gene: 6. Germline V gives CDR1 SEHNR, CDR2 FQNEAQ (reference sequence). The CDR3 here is CASSVSGQGGYGYTF. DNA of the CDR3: TGTGCCAGCAGCGTATCGGGACAGGGGGGCTATGGCTACACCTTC.

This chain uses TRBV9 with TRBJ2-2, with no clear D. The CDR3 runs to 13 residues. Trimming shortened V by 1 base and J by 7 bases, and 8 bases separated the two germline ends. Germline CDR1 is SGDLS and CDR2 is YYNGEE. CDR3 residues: CASSVLTDGELFF. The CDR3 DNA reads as TGTGCCAGCAGCGTATTGACTGACGGGGAGCTGTTTTTT. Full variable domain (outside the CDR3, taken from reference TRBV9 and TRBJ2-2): DSGVTQTPKHLITATGQRVTLRCSPRSGDLSVYWYQQSLDQGLQFLIQYYNGEERAKGNILERFSAQQFPDLHSELNLSSLELGDSALYFCASSVLTDGELFFGEGSRLTVL.

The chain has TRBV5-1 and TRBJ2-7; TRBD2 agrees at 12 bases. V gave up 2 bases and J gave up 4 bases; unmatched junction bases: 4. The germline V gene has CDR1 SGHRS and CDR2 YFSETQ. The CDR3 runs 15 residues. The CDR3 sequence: CASSFVTSGSYEQYF. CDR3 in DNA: TGCGCCAGCAGCTTCGTGACTAGCGGGAGTTACGAGCAGTACTTC. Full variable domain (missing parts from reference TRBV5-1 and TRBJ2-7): KAGVTQTPRYLIKTRGQQVTLSCSPISGHRSVSWYQQTPGQGLQFLFEYFSETQRNKGNFPGRFSGRQFSNSRSEMNVSTLELGDSALYLCASSFVTSGSYEQYFGPGTRLTVT.

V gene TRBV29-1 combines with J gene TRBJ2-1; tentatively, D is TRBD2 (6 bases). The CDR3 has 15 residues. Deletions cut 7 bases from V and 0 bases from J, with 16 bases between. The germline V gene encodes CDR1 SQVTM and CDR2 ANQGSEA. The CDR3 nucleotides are TGCAGCGCCGGGAGCTCCTCCAGCTCCTACAATGAGCAGTTCTTC. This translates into CSAGSSSSSYNEQFF.

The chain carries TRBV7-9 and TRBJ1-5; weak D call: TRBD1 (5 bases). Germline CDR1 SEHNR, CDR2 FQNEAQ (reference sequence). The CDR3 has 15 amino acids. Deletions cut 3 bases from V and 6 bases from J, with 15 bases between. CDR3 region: CASSFGASGGQPQHF. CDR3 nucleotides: TGTGCCAGCAGCTTCGGGGCCTCGGGAGGTCAGCCCCAGCATTTT. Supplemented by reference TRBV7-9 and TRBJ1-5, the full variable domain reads DTGVSQNPRHKITKRGQNVTFRCDPISEHNRLYWYRQTLGQGPEFLTYFQNEAQLEKSRLLSDRFSAERPKGSFSTLEIQRTEQGDSAMYLCASSFGASGGQPQHFGDGTRLSIL.

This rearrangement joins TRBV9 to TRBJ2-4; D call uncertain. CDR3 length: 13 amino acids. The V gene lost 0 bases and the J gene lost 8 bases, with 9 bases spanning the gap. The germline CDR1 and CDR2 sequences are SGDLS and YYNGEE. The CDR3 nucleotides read TGTGCCAGCAGCGTAGAACCCCCGGACATTCAGTACTTC. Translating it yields CASSVEPPDIQYF.

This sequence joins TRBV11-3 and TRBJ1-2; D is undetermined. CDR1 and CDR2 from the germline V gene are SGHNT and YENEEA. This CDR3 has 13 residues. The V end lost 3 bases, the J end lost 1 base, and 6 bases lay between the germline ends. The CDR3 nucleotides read TGTGCCAGCAGCTTCGGTGATAACTATGGCTACACCTTC. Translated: CASSFGDNYGYTF. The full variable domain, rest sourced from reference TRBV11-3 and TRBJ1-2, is EAGVVQSPRYKIIEKKQPVAFWCNPISGHNTLYWYLQNLGQGPELLIRYENEEAVDDSQLPKDRFSAERLKGVDSTLKIQPAELGDSAVYLCASSFGDNYGYTFGSGTRLTVV.